The clone carrying this T cell receptor beta chain was found once. Its target is unknown. This entry comes from a study of OX40 agonist ivuxolimab in advanced cancers. Background on the study: Patients with hepatocellular carcinoma, melanoma, renal cell or head and neck cancer made up the dose-escalation patients. General study findings and limits: In general, CD8+ T cells held more expanded clones than CD4+ did, on average. Antigen specificity remained undetermined for the expanded peripheral T cells.

This CDR3 contains 14 residues. V shed 9 bases and J 6 bases; nucleotides not matched to a gene: 11. Germline loops: CDR1 MNHEY, CDR2 SMNVEV (reference sequence). Profiling relied on immunoSEQ multiplex PCR, and the TCRdb table lists in-frame clones only, not all of them. The sample contains 55,000 to 75,000 clones, about nine tenths of which appear only once. Autoimmune disease history or systemic immunosuppression was exclusionary. Sequenced here: CD4+ or CD8+ T cells sorted from blood, sampled in a trial of the OX40 agonist ivuxolimab. The chain uses TRBV27 and TRBJ2-7, with 10 bases lining up with TRBD1. The clonotype originates from an adult with an advanced solid tumor such as melanoma, head and neck, liver or kidney cancer. The CDR3 loop is CASTKGTGVTEQYF. The CDR3 nucleotides read TGTGCCAGTACTAAGGGGACAGGGGTTACCGAGCAGTACTTC.